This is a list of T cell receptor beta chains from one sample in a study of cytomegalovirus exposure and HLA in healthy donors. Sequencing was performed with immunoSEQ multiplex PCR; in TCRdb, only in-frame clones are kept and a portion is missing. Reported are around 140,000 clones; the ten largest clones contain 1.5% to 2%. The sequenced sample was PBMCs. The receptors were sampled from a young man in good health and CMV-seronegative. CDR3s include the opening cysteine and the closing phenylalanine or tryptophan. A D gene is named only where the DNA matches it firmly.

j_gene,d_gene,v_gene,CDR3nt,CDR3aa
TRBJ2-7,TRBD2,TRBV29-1,TGCAGCGTTCAGTTAAGGACTAGCGGGTACTCCTACGAGCAGTACTTC,CSVQLRTSGYSYEQYF
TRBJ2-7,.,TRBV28,TGTGCCAGCAGTTTAGCGGGCTCCTACGAGCAGTACTTC,CASSLAGSYEQYF
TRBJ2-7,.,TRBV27,TGTGCCAGCAGTTTAGGCCCCGGGATTTCCTACGAGCAGTACTTC,CASSLGPGISYEQYF
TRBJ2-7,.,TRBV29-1,TGCAGCGTTGAGATTAGGATAATCCGGGACAAGATCTCCTACGAGCAGTACTTC,CSVEIRIIRDKISYEQYF
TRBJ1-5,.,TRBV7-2,TGTGCCAGCAGCCGAGGGAGCGGGGACAATCAGCCCCAGCATTTT,CASSRGSGDNQPQHF
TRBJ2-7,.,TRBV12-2,TGTGCAAGTCGCTTAGGGACTAGCGGGACCAGCTCCTACGAGCAGTACTTC,CASRLGTSGTSSYEQYF
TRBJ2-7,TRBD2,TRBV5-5,TGTGCCAGCAGCCCCGGGACTAGCGGTTACGAGCAGTACTTC,CASSPGTSGYEQYF
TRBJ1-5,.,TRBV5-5,TGTGCCAGCAGCACATCACAGGGCGGGTTTAATCAGCCCCAGCATTTT,CASSTSQGGFNQPQHF
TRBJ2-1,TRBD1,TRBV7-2,TGTGCCAGCAGCTCACGGCCGGGACAGGGCTCCAATGAGCAGTTCTTC,CASSSRPGQGSNEQFF
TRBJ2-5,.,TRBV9,TGTGCCAGCAGCCGGGCAAGGGGTCGCGAGACCCAGTACTTC,CASSRARGRETQYF
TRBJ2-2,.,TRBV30,TGTGCCTGGAGCCGAGGACTTAACACCGGGGAGCTGTTTTTT,CAWSRGLNTGELFF
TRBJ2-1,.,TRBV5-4,TGTGCCAGCAGCAACAACAGGGCTGATGAGCAGTTCTTC,CASSNNRADEQFF
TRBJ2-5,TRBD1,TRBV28,TGTGCCAGCATTGGGACAGGGGAGACCCAGTACTTC,CASIGTGETQYF
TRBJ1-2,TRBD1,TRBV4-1,TGCGCCAGCAGCCAAGATAGGAGACAGGGGGCGGTCTATGGCTACACCTTC,CASSQDRRQGAVYGYTF
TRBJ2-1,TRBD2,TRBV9,TGTGCCAGCAGCGTAGATGCGGGGGGGTACAATGAGCAGTTCTTC,CASSVDAGGYNEQFF
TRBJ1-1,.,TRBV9,TGTGCCAGCAGCGTAGACGAGGGTGGAGGGGTGGTCACTGAAGCTTTCTTT,CASSVDEGGGVVTEAFF
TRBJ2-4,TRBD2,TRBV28,TGTGCCAGCAGTTTATGGGCTAGCGGGAGGAACATTCAGTACTTC,CASSLWASGRNIQYF
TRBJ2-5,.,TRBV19,TGTGCCAGTAGTTACGTCGGGCAAGAGACCCAGTACTTC,CASSYVGQETQYF
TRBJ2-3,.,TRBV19,TGTGCCAGTAGTTTATCAGGAGATACGCAGTATTTT,CASSLSGDTQYF
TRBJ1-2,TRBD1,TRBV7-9,TGTGCCAGCAGCTTAGCATCTAGGGGGCATGGCTACACCTTC,CASSLASRGHGYTF
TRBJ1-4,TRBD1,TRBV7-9,TGTGCCAGCAGCTCCGGACAGGGGACTAATGAAAAACTGTTTTTT,CASSSGQGTNEKLFF
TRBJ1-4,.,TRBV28,TGTGCCAGCAGTTTAGGAGGGATTAATGAAAAACTGTTTTTT,CASSLGGINEKLFF
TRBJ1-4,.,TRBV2,TGTGCCAGCAGGGGACAATATGAAAAACTGTTTTTT,CASRGQYEKLFF
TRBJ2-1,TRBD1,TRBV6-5,TGTGCCAGCTGGGGACAGAGCTACAATGAGCAGTTCTTC,CASWGQSYNEQFF
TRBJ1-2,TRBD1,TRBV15,TGTGCCACCAGCAGAGATTTAGACAGGGTCGACTATGGCTACACCTTC,CATSRDLDRVDYGYTF
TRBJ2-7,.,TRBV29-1,TGCAGCGTTGTCGGGGGAGGCTCCTATTACGAGCAGTACTTC,CSVVGGGSYYEQYF
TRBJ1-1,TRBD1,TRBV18,TGTGCCAGCTCACCGTTTCCGGGACAGGGGGCGATGAACACTGAAGCTTTCTTT,CASSPFPGQGAMNTEAFF
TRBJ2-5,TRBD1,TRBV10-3,TGTGCCATCAGGACAGGGGCGGGAGAGACCCAGTACTTC,CAIRTGAGETQYF
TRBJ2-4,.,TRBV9,TGTGCCAGCAGCGTAACAGAAGGCGCCGTAAACATTCAGTACTTC,CASSVTEGAVNIQYF
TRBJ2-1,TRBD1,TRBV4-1,TGCGCCAGCAGCCTAAGGACAGGGGAACACAATGAGCAGTTCTTC,CASSLRTGEHNEQFF
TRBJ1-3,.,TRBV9,TGTGCCAGCAGCGGACCCCCCTCGGGTTCTAGCGGCAACACCATATATTTT,CASSGPPSGSSGNTIYF
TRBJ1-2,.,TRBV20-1,TGCAGTGCTAGGGGGGCAGCGGGCTACACCTTC,CSARGAAGYTF
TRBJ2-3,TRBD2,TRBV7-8,TGTGCCAGCAGCTTATCTTCTCTAGCGGGGACAGATACGCAGTATTTT,CASSLSSLAGTDTQYF
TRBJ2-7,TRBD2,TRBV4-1,TGCGCCAGCAGCCAACTAGCGGGAGGGACCTACGAGCAGTACTTC,CASSQLAGGTYEQYF
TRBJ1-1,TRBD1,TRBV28,TGTGCCAGTTTTCGGACAGGGGGCATTTTAACTGAAGCTTTCTTT,CASFRTGGILTEAFF
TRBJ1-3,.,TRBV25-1,TGTGCCAGCAGTGCCCCCCCGGCGAGGGGAAACACCATATATTTT,CASSAPPARGNTIYF
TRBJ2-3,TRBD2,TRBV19,TGTGCCAGTAGTATTTTAGGAAGACTAGCGGGAGAAGATACGCAGTATTTT,CASSILGRLAGEDTQYF
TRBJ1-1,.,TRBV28,TGTGCCAGCAGTTTGAGTCACACTGAAGCTTTCTTT,CASSLSHTEAFF
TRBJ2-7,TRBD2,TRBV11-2,TGTGCCAGCAGCTTATCAGGGAGGGTCGTCGAGCAGTACTTC,CASSLSGRVVEQYF
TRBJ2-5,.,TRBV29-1,TGCAGCGTAAGAACAGGGCAAGAGACCCAGTACTTC,CSVRTGQETQYF
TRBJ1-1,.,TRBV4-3,TGCGCCAGCAGCCAAGTCCGGGAGGCCACTGAAGCTTTCTTT,CASSQVREATEAFF
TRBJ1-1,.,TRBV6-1,TGTGCCAGCACCTCCAAGCCCCCGAACACTGAAGCTTTCTTT,CASTSKPPNTEAFF
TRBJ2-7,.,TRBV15,TGTGCCACCAGCAGAGGGTTCTTTACGCGCAGGGGAGACCACGAGCAGTACTTC,CATSRGFFTRRGDHEQYF
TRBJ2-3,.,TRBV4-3,TGCGCCAGCAGCCAAGATCAAGGCGGGGTCTGGGCAGATACGCAGTATTTT,CASSQDQGGVWADTQYF
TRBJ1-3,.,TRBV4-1,TGCGCCAGCAGCCAGGGCCTCTCTGGAAACACCATATATTTT,CASSQGLSGNTIYF